This TCR beta chain was captured by sequencing in a study of monozygotic twins with cystic fibrosis. Findings and limits, study-wide: No link emerged between shared CDR3 counts and age, concordance or severity. In 13 of 16 pairs, V gene usage was closest to the co-twin's. Low clonality (median roughly 0.0087) suggested a mostly naive repertoire. Nucleotide-identical clonotype sharing was significantly higher within monozygotic CF twin pairs than between unrelated CF individuals.

This table comes from immunoSEQ multiplex PCR, and its TCRdb copy is limited to in-frame clones, with some not included. The sample shows around 30,000 clones, about 82% of them seen only once. As for this clone: What it binds is unknown.

The CDR3 has 14 amino acids. In germline, CDR1 is MGHDK, CDR2 SYGVNS. V trimming: 6 bases; J trimming: 4 bases; junction bases outside the gene matches: 7. This receptor was obtained from a girl aged 2 to 9 with cystic fibrosis. Sequencing input: blood. The chain has TRBV25-1 and TRBJ1-1, with 8 bases identical to TRBD1. The CDR3 here is CASSGQGRGTEAFF. DNA for the CDR3: TGTGCCAGCAGCGGACAGGGAAGGGGCACTGAAGCTTTCTTT.